This T cell receptor beta chain was found in a study of response to subunit inactivated influenza vaccine. Study results and caveats: Researchers suggested that each seasonal influenza vaccination recruits few new T cells.

Trimming removed 3 bases from V and 0 bases from J, with 13 bases in between. Germline V gives CDR1 SQVTM, CDR2 ANQGSEA. The CDR3 is 15 residues long. This clonotype was seen a handful of times. Its antigen is not known. TCRdb passed the RT-PCR reads through MiXCR, listing each CDR3 protein once. The table includes roughly 500,000 distinct CDR3 sequences, around 25% detected once. V gene TRBV29-1 combines with J gene TRBJ2-3, with no clear D. Material: CD4+ T cells sorted from PBMCs, obtained 5 days after vaccination. This TCR came from a man aged 45-65 years who received an inactivated influenza vaccine. Here the CDR3 DNA reads TGCAGCGTTGACCATCCTACCGGCAGCACAGATACGCAGTATTTT. It is translated as CSVDHPTGSTDTQYF.